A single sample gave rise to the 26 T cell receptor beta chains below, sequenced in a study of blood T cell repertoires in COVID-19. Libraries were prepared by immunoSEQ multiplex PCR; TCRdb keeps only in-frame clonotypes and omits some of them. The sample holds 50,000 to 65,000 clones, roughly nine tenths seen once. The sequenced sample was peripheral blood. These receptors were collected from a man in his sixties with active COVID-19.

This CDR3 is CASSRGRAETQYF. The CDR3, as DNA: TGCGCCAGCAGCAGGGGCAGAGCAGAGACCCAGTACTTC. V usage is TRBV5-1 and J usage is TRBJ2-5; tentative D call: TRBD1 (5 bases). The CDR3 is made up of 13 amino acids. Trimming stripped 4 bases from V and 4 bases from J, with 11 bases between. CDR1 SGHRS and CDR2 YFSETQ come from the germline V gene.

CDR3 loop: CATTRTSGTREQFF. The CDR3, as DNA: TGTGCCACCACCCGGACTAGCGGGACGCGTGAGCAGTTCTTC. The chain employs TRBV15 and TRBJ2-1; 12 positions match TRBD2. Germline trimming cut 7 bases from V and 9 bases from J; bases unmatched to any gene: 7. The CDR3 consists of 14 residues. Germline CDR1 reads LNHNV; CDR2 reads YYDKDF (reference sequence).

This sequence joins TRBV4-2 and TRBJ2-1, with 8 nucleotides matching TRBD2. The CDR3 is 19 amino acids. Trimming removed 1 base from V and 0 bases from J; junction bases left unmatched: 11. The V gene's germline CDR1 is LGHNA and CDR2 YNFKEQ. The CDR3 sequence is CASSQVLAGYTSSYNEQFF. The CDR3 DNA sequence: TGTGCCAGCAGCCAAGTGCTAGCGGGCTACACAAGCTCCTACAATGAGCAGTTCTTC.

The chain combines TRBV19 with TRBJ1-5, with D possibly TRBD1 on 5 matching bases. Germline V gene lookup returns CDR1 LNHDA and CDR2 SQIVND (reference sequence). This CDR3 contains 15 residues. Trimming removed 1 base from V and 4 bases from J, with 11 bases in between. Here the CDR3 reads CASSIGGGPNQPQHF. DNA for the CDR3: TGTGCCAGTAGTATAGGGGGGGGACCAAATCAGCCCCAGCATTTT. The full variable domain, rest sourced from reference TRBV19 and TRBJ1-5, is DGGITQSPKYLFRKEGQNVTLSCEQNLNHDAMYWYRQDPGQGLRLIYYSQIVNDFQKGDIAEGYSVSREKKESFPLTVTSAQKNPTAFYLCASSIGGGPNQPQHFGDGTRLSIL.

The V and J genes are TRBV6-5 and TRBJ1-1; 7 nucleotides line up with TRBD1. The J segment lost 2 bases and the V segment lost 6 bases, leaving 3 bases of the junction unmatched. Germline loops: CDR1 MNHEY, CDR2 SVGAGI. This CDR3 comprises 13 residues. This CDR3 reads CASRGTVNTEAFF. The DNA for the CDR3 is TGTGCCAGCAGAGGGACAGTCAACACTGAAGCTTTCTTT.

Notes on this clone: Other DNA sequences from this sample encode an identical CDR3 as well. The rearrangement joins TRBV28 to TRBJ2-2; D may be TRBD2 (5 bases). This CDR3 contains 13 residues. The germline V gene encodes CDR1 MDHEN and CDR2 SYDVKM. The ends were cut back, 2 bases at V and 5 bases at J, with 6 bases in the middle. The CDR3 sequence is CASSLRGTGELFF. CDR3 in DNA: TGTGCCAGCAGTTTACGGGGAACCGGGGAGCTGTTTTTT.

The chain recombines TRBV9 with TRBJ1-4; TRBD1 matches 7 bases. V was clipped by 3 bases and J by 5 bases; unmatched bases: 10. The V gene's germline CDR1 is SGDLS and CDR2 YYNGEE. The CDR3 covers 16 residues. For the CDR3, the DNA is TGTGCCAGCAGCGCATCATCAACAGGGGTAAATGAAAAACTGTTTTTT. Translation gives CASSASSTGVNEKLFF.

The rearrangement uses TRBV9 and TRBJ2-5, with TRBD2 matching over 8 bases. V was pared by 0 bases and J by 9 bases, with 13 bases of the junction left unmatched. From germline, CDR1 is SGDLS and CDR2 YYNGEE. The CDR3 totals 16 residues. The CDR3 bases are TGTGCCAGCAGCGTAGGTAGTCGAGCGGGAGACGAGGCCCAGTACTTC. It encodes CASSVGSRAGDEAQYF.

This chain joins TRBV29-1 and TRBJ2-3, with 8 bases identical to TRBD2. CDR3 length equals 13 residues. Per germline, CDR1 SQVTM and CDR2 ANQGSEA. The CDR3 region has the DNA TGCAGTTGGGCCGGGGGGGCTGCAGATACGCAGTATTTT. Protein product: CSWAGGAADTQYF.

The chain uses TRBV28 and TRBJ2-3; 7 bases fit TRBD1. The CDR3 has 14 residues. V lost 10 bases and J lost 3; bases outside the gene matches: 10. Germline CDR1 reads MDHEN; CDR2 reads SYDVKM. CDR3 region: CATTRTGWTDTQYF. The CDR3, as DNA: TGTGCCACCACCAGGACAGGTTGGACAGATACGCAGTATTTT.

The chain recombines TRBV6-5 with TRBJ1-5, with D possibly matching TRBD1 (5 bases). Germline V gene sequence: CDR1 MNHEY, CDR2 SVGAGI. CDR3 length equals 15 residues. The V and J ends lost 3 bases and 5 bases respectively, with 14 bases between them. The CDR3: CASSYSWGVDQPQHF. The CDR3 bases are TGTGCCAGCAGTTATTCCTGGGGGGTGGATCAGCCCCAGCATTTT.

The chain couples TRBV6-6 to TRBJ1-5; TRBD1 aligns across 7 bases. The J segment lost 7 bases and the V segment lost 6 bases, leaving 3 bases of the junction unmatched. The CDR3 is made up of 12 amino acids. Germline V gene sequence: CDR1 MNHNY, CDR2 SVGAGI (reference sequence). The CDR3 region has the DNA TGTGCCAGCAGAACAGGGGCCCAGCCCCAGCATTTT. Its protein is CASRTGAQPQHF.

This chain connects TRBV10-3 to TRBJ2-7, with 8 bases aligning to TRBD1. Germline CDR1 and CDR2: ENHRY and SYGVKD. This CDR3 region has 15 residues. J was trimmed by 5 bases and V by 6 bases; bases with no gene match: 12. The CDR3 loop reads CAISTPGQGTNEQYF. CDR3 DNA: TGTGCCATCAGCACACCCGGACAGGGTACAAACGAGCAGTACTTC.

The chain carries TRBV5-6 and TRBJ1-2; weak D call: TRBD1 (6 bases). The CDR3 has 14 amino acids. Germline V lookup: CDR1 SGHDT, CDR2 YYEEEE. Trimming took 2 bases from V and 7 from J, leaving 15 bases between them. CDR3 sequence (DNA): TGTGCCAGCAGCTTTTCAGGGGCGCTTGTTGGCTACACCTTC. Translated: CASSFSGALVGYTF. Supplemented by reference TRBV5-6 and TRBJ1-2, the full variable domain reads DAGVTQSPTHLIKTRGQQVTLRCSPKSGHDTVSWYQQALGQGPQFIFQYYEEEERQRGNFPDRFSGHQFPNYSSELNVNALLLGDSALYLCASSFSGALVGYTFGSGTRLTVV.

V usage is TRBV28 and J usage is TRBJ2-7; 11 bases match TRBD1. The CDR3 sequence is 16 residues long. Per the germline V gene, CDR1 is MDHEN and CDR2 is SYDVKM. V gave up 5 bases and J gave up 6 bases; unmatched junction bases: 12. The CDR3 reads CASSLIKKGTGGEQYF. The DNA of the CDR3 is TGTGCCAGCAGTCTAATTAAGAAAGGGACAGGGGGCGAGCAGTACTTC.

This chain's CDR3 is CASSLEGTGNTGYTF. For the CDR3, the DNA is TGTGCCAGCAGCTTAGAGGGGACAGGGAACACTGGCTACACCTTC. V usage is TRBV7-3 and J usage is TRBJ1-2; TRBD1 agrees at 9 bases. The ends lost 2 bases at V and 7 bases at J; junction bases unmatched: 8. The CDR3 is 15 residues long. Germline assignment: CDR1 SGHTA and CDR2 FQGTGA.

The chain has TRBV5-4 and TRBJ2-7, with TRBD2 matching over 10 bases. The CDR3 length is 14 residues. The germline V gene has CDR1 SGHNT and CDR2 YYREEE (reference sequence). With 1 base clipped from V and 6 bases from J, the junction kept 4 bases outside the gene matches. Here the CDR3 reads CASSLLAGAVEQYF. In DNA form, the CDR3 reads TGTGCCAGCAGCTTGCTAGCGGGAGCGGTCGAGCAGTACTTC. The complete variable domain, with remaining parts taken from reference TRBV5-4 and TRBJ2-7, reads ETGVTQSPTHLIKTRGQQVTLRCSSQSGHNTVSWYQQALGQGPQFIFQYYREEENGRGNFPPRFSGLQFPNYSSELNVNALELDDSALYLCASSLLAGAVEQYFGPGTRLTVT.

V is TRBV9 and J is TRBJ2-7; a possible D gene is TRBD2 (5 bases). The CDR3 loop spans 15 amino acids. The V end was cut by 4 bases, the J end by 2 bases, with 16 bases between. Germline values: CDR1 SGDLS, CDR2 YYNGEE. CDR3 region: CASSFGLAQAYEQYF. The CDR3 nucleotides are TGTGCCAGCAGCTTCGGACTGGCCCAAGCCTACGAGCAGTACTTC.

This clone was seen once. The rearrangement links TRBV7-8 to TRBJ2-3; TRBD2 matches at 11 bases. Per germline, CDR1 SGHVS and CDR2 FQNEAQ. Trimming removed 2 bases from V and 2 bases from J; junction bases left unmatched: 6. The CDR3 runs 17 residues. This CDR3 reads CASSLFGTSGFTDTQYF. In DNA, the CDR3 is TGTGCCAGCAGCTTATTCGGGACTAGCGGATTCACAGATACGCAGTATTTT.

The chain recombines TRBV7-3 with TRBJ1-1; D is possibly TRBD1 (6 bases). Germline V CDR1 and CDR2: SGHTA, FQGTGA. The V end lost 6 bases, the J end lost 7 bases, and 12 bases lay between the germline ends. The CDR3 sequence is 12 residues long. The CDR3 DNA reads TGTGCCAGCAGTTCAGGGGTTGGTGAAGCTTTCTTT. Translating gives CASSSGVGEAFF.

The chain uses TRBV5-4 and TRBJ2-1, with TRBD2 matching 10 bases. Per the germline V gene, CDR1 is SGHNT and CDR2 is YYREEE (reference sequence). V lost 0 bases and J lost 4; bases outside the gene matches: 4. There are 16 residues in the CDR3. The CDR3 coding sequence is TGTGCCAGCAGCTTGGATACTAGCGGGAATTACAATGAGCAGTTCTTC. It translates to CASSLDTSGNYNEQFF.

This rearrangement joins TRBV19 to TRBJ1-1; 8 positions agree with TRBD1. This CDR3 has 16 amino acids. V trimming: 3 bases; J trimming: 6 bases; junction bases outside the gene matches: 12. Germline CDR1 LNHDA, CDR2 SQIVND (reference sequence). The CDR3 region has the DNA TGTGCCAGTAGTATGACCCGGACAGGGTATCGGGCTGAAGCTTTCTTT. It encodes CASSMTRTGYRAEAFF. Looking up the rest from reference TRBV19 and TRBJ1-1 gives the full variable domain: DGGITQSPKYLFRKEGQNVTLSCEQNLNHDAMYWYRQDPGQGLRLIYYSQIVNDFQKGDIAEGYSVSREKKESFPLTVTSAQKNPTAFYLCASSMTRTGYRAEAFFGQGTRLTVV.

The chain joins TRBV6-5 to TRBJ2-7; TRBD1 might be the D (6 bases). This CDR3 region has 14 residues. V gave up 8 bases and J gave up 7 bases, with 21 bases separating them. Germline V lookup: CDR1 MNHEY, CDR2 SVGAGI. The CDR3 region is CASRWGQGYLEQYF. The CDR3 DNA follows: TGTGCCAGCCGGTGGGGGCAGGGCTACCTGGAGCAGTACTTC.

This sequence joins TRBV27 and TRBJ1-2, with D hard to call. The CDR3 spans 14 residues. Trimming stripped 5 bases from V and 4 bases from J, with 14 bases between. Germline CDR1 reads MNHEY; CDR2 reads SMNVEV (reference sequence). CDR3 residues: CASSPPGIFYGYTF. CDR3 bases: TGTGCCAGCAGTCCGCCGGGAATCTTCTATGGCTACACCTTC.

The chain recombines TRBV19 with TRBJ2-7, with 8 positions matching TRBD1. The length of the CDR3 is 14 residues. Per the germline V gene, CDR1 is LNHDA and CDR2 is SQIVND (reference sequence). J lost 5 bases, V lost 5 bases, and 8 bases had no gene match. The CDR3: CASSDWTGHNEQYF. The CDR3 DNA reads TGTGCCAGTAGTGATTGGACAGGGCACAACGAGCAGTACTTC.

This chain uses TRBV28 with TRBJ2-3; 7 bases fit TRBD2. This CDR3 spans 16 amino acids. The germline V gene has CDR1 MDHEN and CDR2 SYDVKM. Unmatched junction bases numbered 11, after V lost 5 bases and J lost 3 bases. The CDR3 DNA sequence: TGTGCCAGCAGTGCGCCCGGGACTACCAAAACAGATACGCAGTATTTT. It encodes CASSAPGTTKTDTQYF.